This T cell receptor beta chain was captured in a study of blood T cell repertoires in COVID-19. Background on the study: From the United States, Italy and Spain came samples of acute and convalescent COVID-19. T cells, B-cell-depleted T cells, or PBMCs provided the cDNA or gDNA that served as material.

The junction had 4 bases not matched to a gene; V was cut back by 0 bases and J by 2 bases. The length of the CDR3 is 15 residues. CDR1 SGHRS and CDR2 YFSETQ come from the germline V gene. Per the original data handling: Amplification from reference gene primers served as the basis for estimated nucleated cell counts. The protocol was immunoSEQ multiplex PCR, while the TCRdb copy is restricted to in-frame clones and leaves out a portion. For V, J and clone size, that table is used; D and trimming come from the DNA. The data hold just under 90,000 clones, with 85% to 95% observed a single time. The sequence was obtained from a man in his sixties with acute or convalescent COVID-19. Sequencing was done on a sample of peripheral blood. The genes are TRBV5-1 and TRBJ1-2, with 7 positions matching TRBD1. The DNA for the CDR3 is TGCGCCAGCAGCTTGGACAGGGGTTTAAACTATGGCTACACCTTC. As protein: CASSLDRGLNYGYTF.